The clone carrying this TCR beta chain was counted ten times or more. Its specificity is unknown. The data are from a study of blood T cells in healthy people across ages. Findings of the study overall: Diversity estimates from one million T cells were considered underestimates. Higher naive T cell percentage went strongly together with higher TCR beta diversity.

Next came a second PCR, run for about 6 to 12 cycles, which used a sample-barcoded 5' primer along with a J-beta primer mix. TCRdb itself ran the 5' RACE reads through MiXCR, one entry per CDR3 protein. Of more than 500,000 distinct CDR3 sequences in the sample, 25% to 30% are singletons; the top ten hold about a fifth. J was trimmed by 4 bases and V by 4 bases; bases with no gene match: 4. CDR1 is SGHRS and CDR2 is YFSETQ in the germline V gene. CDR3 length: 14 amino acids. The receptor's source is a woman aged 70-85 years in good health. The material sequenced was blood. V usage is TRBV5-1 and J usage is TRBJ2-2; TRBD1 agrees at 7 bases. The CDR3 nucleotides are TGCGCCAGCAGCCTGAGGGACAGCACCGGGGAGCTGTTTTTT. As protein: CASSLRDSTGELFF.